The present T cell receptor beta chain was sequenced within a study of control samples from healthy donors and cancer patients. TCRdb's copy holds only in-frame clones and misses some; the assay was immunoSEQ multiplex PCR. The repertoire consists of about 130,000 clones, with around 94% occurring once and the leading ten covering approximately 0.57%. Germline-derived CDR1 and CDR2 are MNHEY and SVGAGI. The length of the CDR3 is 15 residues. V lost 4 bases to trimming and J lost 5 bases, with 17 bases between them. The sample was PBMCs. The source is a man older than 75 with head and neck cancer. This chain links TRBV6-5 with TRBJ1-2; D is uncertain. The CDR3 spells CASSFSRRDTYGYTF. In nucleotides, the CDR3 is TGTGCCAGCAGTTTTTCTAGAAGGGATACTTATGGCTACACCTTC.